A selection of T cell receptor beta chains follows, all from one sample in a study of blood T cell repertoires in COVID-19. Clones were sequenced by immunoSEQ multiplex PCR, and TCRdb holds only the in-frame ones, with some missing. The table lists roughly 300,000 clones, about 85% of them singletons. Sequencing was done on a sample of PBMCs or T cells enriched from blood (not recorded which). The receptors here all came from a woman between 50 and 59 years old who had recovered from COVID-19. Each CDR3 is given with its conserved first and last residue. The D gene is left open where the match is weak. Clone size appears in some rows only: once, few, many, or a class for an expanded clone.

d_call	v_call	j_call	cdr3_length	clone_size	cdr3_nt	cdr3_aa
-	TRBV18	TRBJ1-1	13	-	TGTGCCAGCTCACCAACACAGAACACTGAAGCTTTCTTT	CASSPTQNTEAFF
-	TRBV11-2	TRBJ2-1	16	-	TGTGCCAGCAGCTTAGAAGACAGGAACTCCTACAATGAGCAGTTCTTC	CASSLEDRNSYNEQFF
TRBD1	TRBV5-1	TRBJ1-2	15	-	TGCGCCAGCAGCTCAAGACAGGGGGCTAACTATGGCTACACCTTC	CASSSRQGANYGYTF
-	TRBV9	TRBJ1-1	14	-	TGTGCCAGCAGCCCCCGGGACACGAACACTGAAGCTTTCTTT	CASSPRDTNTEAFF
-	TRBV19	TRBJ2-3	15	-	TGTGCCAGTAGTATTGGTGCAGGGGGCACAGATACGCAGTATTTT	CASSIGAGGTDTQYF
-	TRBV19	TRBJ1-6	15	-	TGTGCCAGTAGTATCCGGGGAGGGTCCGATTCACCCCTCCACTTT	CASSIRGGSDSPLHF
-	TRBV9	TRBJ2-1	16	-	TGTGCCAGCAGCGTAGAGACAGGTACTAAAGGGGGTGAGCAGTTCTTC	CASSVETGTKGGEQFF
-	TRBV6-1	TRBJ1-3	15	once	TGTGCCAGCAGTGAAGCTCAGGTCTCTGGAAACACCATATATTTT	CASSEAQVSGNTIYF
TRBD1	TRBV25-1	TRBJ1-2	14	-	TGTGCCAGCAGTGGGTACAGGGGTTACGCGGGCTACACCTTC	CASSGYRGYAGYTF
-	TRBV29-1	TRBJ2-1	15	-	TGCAGCGCCCAGACCGGGACTGGATCCTACAATGAGCAGTTCTTC	CSAQTGTGSYNEQFF
-	TRBV19	TRBJ2-5	16	-	TGTGCCAGTAGTATAGGGAGCCGACGCCCATTCGAGACCCAGTACTTC	CASSIGSRRPFETQYF
-	TRBV7-2	TRBJ1-5	16	many	TGTGCCAGCAGCTTAGACCTACAGGGCTTCAATCAGCCCCAGCATTTT	CASSLDLQGFNQPQHF
TRBD2	TRBV7-2	TRBJ2-7	14	-	TGTGCCAGCAGCCTCGGGACTAGTCCCTACGAGCAGTACTTC	CASSLGTSPYEQYF
-	TRBV30	TRBJ2-7	14	-	TGTGCCTGGACGCTGGGGGGCGGGAGCTACGAGCAGTACTTC	CAWTLGGGSYEQYF
TRBD2	TRBV6-2/TRBV6-3	TRBJ2-7	17	-	TGTGCCAGCAGTTCCCCGGGACTAGCGGGGGAGGGTCGCGAGCAGTACTTC	CASSSPGLAGEGREQYF
-	TRBV12-3/TRBV12-4	TRBJ1-2	13	-	TGTGCCAGCAGCCGTACAGAATCCTATGGCTACACCTTC	CASSRTESYGYTF
TRBD1	TRBV6-2/TRBV6-3	TRBJ2-7	15	-	TGTGCCAGCAGTTACACACAGGGGTCGGCGTACGAGCAGTACTTC	CASSYTQGSAYEQYF
TRBD2	TRBV28	TRBJ2-1	16	-	TGTGCCAGCAGTACCCCTAGCGGGGGGCCGTACAATGAGCAGTTCTTC	CASSTPSGGPYNEQFF
-	TRBV6-5	TRBJ2-1	15	-	TGTGCCAGCAGTCCCCAGTCGCTAGCGAACAATGAGCAGTTCTTC	CASSPQSLANNEQFF
TRBD1	TRBV29-1	TRBJ1-1	13	-	TGCAGCGTTGGGGACAGCCTGAACACTGAAGCTTTCTTT	CSVGDSLNTEAFF
TRBD2	TRBV6-2/TRBV6-3	TRBJ2-1	20	-	TGTGCCAGCAGTTACCCGGCCGTTGGTGGGCGGGAGAGGCTTGGCAATGAGCAGTTCTTC	CASSYPAVGGRERLGNEQFF
-	TRBV15	TRBJ1-5	15	once	TGTGCCACCAGCAGAGAAGGGGCGATCAATCAGCCCCAGCATTTT	CATSREGAINQPQHF
TRBD1	TRBV29-1	TRBJ1-6	13	-	TGCAGCGTTGGGACAGGGGGGAATTCACCCCTCCACTTT	CSVGTGGNSPLHF
TRBD1	TRBV7-9	TRBJ2-7	15	-	TGTGCCAGCAGCCCCCGGACAGGGACTTCCTACGAGCAGTACTTC	CASSPRTGTSYEQYF
-	TRBV3-1/TRBV3-2	TRBJ1-2	16	-	TGTGCCAGCAGCCAAGGAAGGGCGACAGCGAACTATGGCTACACCTTC	CASSQGRATANYGYTF
-	TRBV6-5	TRBJ1-1	15	-	TGTGCCAGCAGTTACCGGGGACTGCTGAACACTGAAGCTTTCTTT	CASSYRGLLNTEAFF
TRBD2	TRBV14	TRBJ2-1	17	-	TGTGCCAGCAGCCCGCGAGGACTAGCGGGCTCCTACAATGAGCAGTTCTTC	CASSPRGLAGSYNEQFF
TRBD1	TRBV5-4	TRBJ1-2	14	-	TGTGCCAGCAGCTTAGACAGGGGTTCTGGTGGCTACACCTTC	CASSLDRGSGGYTF
TRBD1	TRBV7-2	TRBJ1-2	14	-	TGTGCCAGCAGCCCCGGGACAGGTCTCTATGGCTACACCTTC	CASSPGTGLYGYTF
TRBD1	TRBV18	TRBJ2-7	12	-	TGTGCCAGCTCACCGGACAGGGGGGAGCAGTACTTC	CASSPDRGEQYF
TRBD1	TRBV7-9	TRBJ2-5	15	-	TGTGCCAGCAGCTTGGGACAGGGTCGGCAAGAGACCCAGTACTTC	CASSLGQGRQETQYF
-	TRBV27	TRBJ1-1	14	-	TGTGCCAGCAGCCCCAACTGGGCCAACACTGAAGCTTTCTTT	CASSPNWANTEAFF
-	TRBV6-1	TRBJ2-4	15	-	TGTGCCAGCAGTGAAAACCTAGCGCGAGGTGACATTCAGTACTTC	CASSENLARGDIQYF
-	TRBV7-3	TRBJ2-2	14	-	TGTGCCAGCAGTCGTCAGGGATGGGACGGGGAGCTGTTTTTT	CASSRQGWDGELFF
-	TRBV15	TRBJ1-3	17	-	TGTGCCACCAGCAGAGGAGGTGATTTAAGGCGGGGAAACACCATATATTTT	CATSRGGDLRRGNTIYF
-	TRBV28	TRBJ1-2	14	-	TGTGCCAGCTCATCCGGGGGGGCGATCCATGGCTACACCTTC	CASSSGGAIHGYTF
-	TRBV9	TRBJ1-6	14	-	TGTGCCAGCAGCGTAACAGGGTCTGATTCACCCCTCCACTTT	CASSVTGSDSPLHF
TRBD1	TRBV30	TRBJ1-1	16	-	TGTGCCTGGAGTACACCAGACAGGGTAGTGAACACTGAAGCTTTCTTT	CAWSTPDRVVNTEAFF
TRBD1	TRBV7-2	TRBJ2-2	19	-	TGTGCCAGCAGCCTGACCGGGACAGGGGATTTTTTCAGCACCGGGGAGCTGTTTTTT	CASSLTGTGDFFSTGELFF
-	TRBV9	TRBJ1-2	15	-	TGTGCCAGCAGCGTAGCGCCAGGGGACAACTATGGCTACACCTTC	CASSVAPGDNYGYTF
TRBD1	TRBV15	TRBJ1-2	15	-	TGTGCCACCAGCGGATCGGGACAGGGGTTGACGGGCTACACCTTC	CATSGSGQGLTGYTF
TRBD1	TRBV28	TRBJ1-4	14	-	TGTGCCAGCAGTGAAGGACAGGGATACGAAAAACTGTTTTTT	CASSEGQGYEKLFF